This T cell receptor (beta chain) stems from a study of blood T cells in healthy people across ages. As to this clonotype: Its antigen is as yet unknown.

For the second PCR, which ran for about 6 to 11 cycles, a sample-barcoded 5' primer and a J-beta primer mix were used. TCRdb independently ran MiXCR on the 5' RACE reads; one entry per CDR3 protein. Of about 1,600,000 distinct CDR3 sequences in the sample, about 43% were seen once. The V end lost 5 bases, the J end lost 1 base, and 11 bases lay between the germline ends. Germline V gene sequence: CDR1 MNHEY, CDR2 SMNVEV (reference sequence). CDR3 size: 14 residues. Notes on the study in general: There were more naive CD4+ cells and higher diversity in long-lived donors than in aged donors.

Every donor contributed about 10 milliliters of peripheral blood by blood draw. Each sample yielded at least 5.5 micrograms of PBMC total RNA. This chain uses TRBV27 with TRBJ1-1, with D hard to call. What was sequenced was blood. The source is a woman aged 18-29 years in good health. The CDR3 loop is CASSPPRKNTEAFF. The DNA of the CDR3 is TGTGCCAGCAGTCCACCCCGCAAGAACACTGAAGCTTTCTTT.